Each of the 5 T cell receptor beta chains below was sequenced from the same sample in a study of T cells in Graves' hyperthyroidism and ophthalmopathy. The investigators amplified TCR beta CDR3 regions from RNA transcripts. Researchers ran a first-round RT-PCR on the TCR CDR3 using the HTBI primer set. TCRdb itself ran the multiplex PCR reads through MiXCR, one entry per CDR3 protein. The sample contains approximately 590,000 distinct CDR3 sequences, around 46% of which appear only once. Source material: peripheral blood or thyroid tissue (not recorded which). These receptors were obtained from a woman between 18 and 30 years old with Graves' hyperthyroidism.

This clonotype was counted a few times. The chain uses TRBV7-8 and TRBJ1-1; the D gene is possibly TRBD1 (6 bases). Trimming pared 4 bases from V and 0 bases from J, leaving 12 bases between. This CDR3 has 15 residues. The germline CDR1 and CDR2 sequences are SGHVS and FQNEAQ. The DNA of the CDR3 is TGTGCCAGCAGCTCACGGACAGAGATGAACACTGAAGCTTTCTTT. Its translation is CASSSRTEMNTEAFF.

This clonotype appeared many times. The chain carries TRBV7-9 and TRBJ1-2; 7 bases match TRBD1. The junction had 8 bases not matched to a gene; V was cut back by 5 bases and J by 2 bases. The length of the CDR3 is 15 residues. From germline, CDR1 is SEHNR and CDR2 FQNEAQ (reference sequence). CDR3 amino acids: CASSRGQGGNYGYTF. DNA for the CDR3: TGTGCCAGCAGCCGGGGTCAGGGGGGGAACTATGGCTACACCTTC. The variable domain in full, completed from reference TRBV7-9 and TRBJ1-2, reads DTGVSQNPRHKITKRGQNVTFRCDPISEHNRLYWYRQTLGQGPEFLTYFQNEAQLEKSRLLSDRFSAERPKGSFSTLEIQRTEQGDSAMYLCASSRGQGGNYGYTFGSGTRLTVV.

CDR3 bases: TGTGCCATCAGAACGGGACAGGTGATCTACGAGCAGTACTTC. As protein: CAIRTGQVIYEQYF. The rearrangement links TRBV10-3 to TRBJ2-7; TRBD1 agrees at 8 bases. J was trimmed by 3 bases and V by 6 bases; bases with no gene match: 7. This CDR3 is 14 amino acids long. Germline V gives CDR1 ENHRY, CDR2 SYGVKD.

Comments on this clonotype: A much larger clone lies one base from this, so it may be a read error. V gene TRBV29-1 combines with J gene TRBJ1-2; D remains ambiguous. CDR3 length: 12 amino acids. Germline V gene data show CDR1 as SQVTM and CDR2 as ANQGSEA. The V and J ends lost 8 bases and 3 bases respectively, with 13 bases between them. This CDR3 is CSTLDGYYGYTF. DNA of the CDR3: TGCAGCACTCTCGATGGTTACTATGGCTACACCTTC.

CDR3 coding DNA: TGTGCCATCAGTGACCCGTCCGGGACTAGCGGGAGTAACTACGAGCAGTACTTC. This encodes CAISDPSGTSGSNYEQYF. The V and J genes are TRBV10-3 and TRBJ2-7; 14 bases are a match to TRBD2. CDR3 size: 18 residues. Germline lookup yields CDR1 ENHRY and CDR2 SYGVKD. Unmatched junction bases numbered 10, after V lost 3 bases and J lost 3 bases.